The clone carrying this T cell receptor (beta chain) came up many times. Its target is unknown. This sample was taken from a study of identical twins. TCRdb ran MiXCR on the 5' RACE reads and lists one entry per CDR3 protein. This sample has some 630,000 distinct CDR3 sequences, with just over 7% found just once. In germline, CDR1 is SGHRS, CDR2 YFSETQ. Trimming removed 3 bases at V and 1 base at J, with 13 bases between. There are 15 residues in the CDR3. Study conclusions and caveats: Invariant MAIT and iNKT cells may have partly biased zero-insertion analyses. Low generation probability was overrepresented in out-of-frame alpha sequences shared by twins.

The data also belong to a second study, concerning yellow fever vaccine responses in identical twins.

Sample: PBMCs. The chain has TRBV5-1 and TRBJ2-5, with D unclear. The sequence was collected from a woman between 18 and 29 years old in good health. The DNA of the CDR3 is TGCGCCAGCAGCTATTCCCCAGGTGTCCAAGAGACCCAGTACTTC. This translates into CASSYSPGVQETQYF.